This T cell receptor beta chain stems from a study of T-cell reconstitution after alpha-beta-depleted transplantation in children. Whole-study results and caveats: Diversity and T-cell counts at one year after transplant derived mostly from new T cells. The origin of high day-60 TCRbeta diversity in some patients lay in surviving recipient T cells and thymic progenitors. Several hundred rapidly expanded clones from non-depleted graft cells reportedly supplied alpha-beta T cells about two months post-transplant.

This clonotype was found a few times. The target antigen is unknown. The CDR3 has 15 amino acids. With V trimmed by 4 bases and J by 5 bases, 9 bases remained unmatched. Germline V CDR1 and CDR2: LGHNA, YSLEER. Unique molecular identifiers were built into the TCRbeta library. MiXCR, run by TCRdb on the PCR reads, gives a single entry per CDR3 protein. Among about 980,000 distinct CDR3 sequences listed, roughly 31% were seen once. This chain links TRBV4-3 with TRBJ2-5; 8 nucleotides agree with TRBD1. The TCR sequence derives from a boy under two years old who had a stem cell transplant for SCID, so the T cells may come from the graft donor. The specimen was PBMCs, mostly from graft donor cells, collected 360 days after TCRalphabeta/CD19-depleted stem cell transplant. DNA of the CDR3: TGCGCCAGCAGCCCCGGGACAGGAGGTTGGGAGACCCAGTACTTC. Protein product: CASSPGTGGWETQYF.